Below, 31 T cell receptor beta chains from the same sample are listed, as sequenced in a study of OX40 agonist ivuxolimab in advanced cancers. Sequencing was performed with immunoSEQ multiplex PCR; in TCRdb, only in-frame clones are kept and a portion is missing. The sample holds some 71,000 clones, about 90% seen once. Material: CD4+ or CD8+ T cells sorted from blood, obtained in a trial of the OX40 agonist ivuxolimab. The origin of the receptors is an adult with an advanced solid tumor such as melanoma, head and neck, liver or kidney cancer.

This chain connects TRBV27 to TRBJ2-1; 10 nucleotides align to TRBD2. The CDR3 totals 17 residues. With 3 bases clipped from V and 3 bases from J, the junction kept 8 bases outside the gene matches. Germline V lookup: CDR1 MNHEY, CDR2 SMNVEV (reference sequence). The CDR3 DNA is TGTGCCAGCAGTTTGGACCGAAGCGGGAGGGTCTACAATGAGCAGTTCTTC. It yields the protein CASSLDRSGRVYNEQFF.

The rearrangement links TRBV5-4 to TRBJ2-2; 12 positions agree with TRBD2. J gave up 1 base and V 10 bases, and 5 bases lay outside the gene matches. CDR1 and CDR2 from the germline V gene are SGHNT and YYREEE (reference sequence). The CDR3 is 15 amino acids. The CDR3 region has the DNA TGTGCCGGCCTAGCGGGAGGGGAGAACACCGGGGAGCTGTTTTTT. As protein: CAGLAGGENTGELFF.

This chain uses TRBV4-2 with TRBJ1-5, with 7 bases lining up with TRBD1. The junction had 15 bases not matched to a gene; V was cut back by 3 bases and J by 7 bases. Germline V gene data show CDR1 as LGHNA and CDR2 as YNFKEQ. CDR3 length: 17 amino acids. The CDR3 region has the DNA TGTGCCAGCAGCCAGGATCGAGGGGGCAGGGGAGACCAGCCCCAGCATTTT. Protein product: CASSQDRGGRGDQPQHF.

The V gene is TRBV27, the J gene TRBJ1-5, with a tentative D call TRBD1 (6 bases). Germline V lookup: CDR1 MNHEY, CDR2 SMNVEV (reference sequence). Trimming took off 6 bases at V and 4 bases at J, with 16 bases between the two ends. The CDR3 is 15 residues long. CDR3: CASRRGAKGNQPQHF. The CDR3 nucleotides read TGTGCCAGCAGAAGGGGGGCCAAAGGAAATCAGCCCCAGCATTTT.

This sequence joins TRBV5-4 and TRBJ2-3; D uncertain. The germline gives CDR1 SGHNT, CDR2 YYREEE (reference sequence). The V end was cut by 0 bases, the J end by 4 bases, with 6 bases between. This CDR3 is 13 amino acids long. The chain's CDR3 is CASSLEGADTQYF. CDR3 DNA: TGTGCCAGCAGCTTGGAGGGCGCAGATACGCAGTATTTT.

The rearrangement links TRBV5-4 to TRBJ2-2; D assignment may be TRBD1 or TRBD2 (5 bases each). Trimming cost V 4 bases and J 5 bases, with 12 bases left between them. The CDR3 sequence is 14 residues long. Germline CDR1 reads SGHNT; CDR2 reads YYREEE (reference sequence). The CDR3 DNA reads as TGTGCCAGCAGCGGGACCCCAGGAACCGGGGAGCTGTTTTTT. Translated: CASSGTPGTGELFF.

This rearrangement joins TRBV27 to TRBJ1-2; 7 nucleotides line up with TRBD1. There are 13 residues in the CDR3. Per germline, CDR1 MNHEY and CDR2 SMNVEV (reference sequence). J lost 3 bases, V lost 8 bases, and 6 bases had no gene match. CDR3 amino acids: CASGRDRDYGYTF. The CDR3 DNA reads TGTGCCAGCGGCCGGGACAGAGACTATGGCTACACCTTC.

The V and J genes are TRBV5-6 and TRBJ2-7; D perhaps matches TRBD2 (6 bases). This CDR3 has 16 residues. Trimming pared 3 bases from V and 3 bases from J, leaving 19 bases between. Germline V gene sequence: CDR1 SGHDT, CDR2 YYEEEE. The CDR3 region has the DNA TGTGCCAGCAGCTGGGGATATGTGGAGGGAGACTACGAGCAGTACTTC. Protein product: CASSWGYVEGDYEQYF.

The genes are TRBV9 and TRBJ2-7; the D is unclear. V lost 3 bases, J lost 2 bases, and 15 bases lay in between. This CDR3 spans 15 amino acids. CDR1 and CDR2 from the germline V gene are SGDLS and YYNGEE. In nucleotides, the CDR3 is TGTGCCAGCAGCGCGGCTTACGAAGACACCTACGAGCAGTACTTC. It encodes CASSAAYEDTYEQYF.

V usage is TRBV15 and J usage is TRBJ2-1, with D unresolved. The V gene lost 4 bases and the J gene lost 8 bases, with 12 bases spanning the gap. Germline assignment: CDR1 LNHNV and CDR2 YYDKDF (reference sequence). The length of the CDR3 is 13 residues. The CDR3 is CATSNRLRDEQFF. In DNA, the CDR3 is TGTGCCACCAGCAACCGACTTCGAGATGAGCAGTTCTTC.

The rearrangement uses TRBV29-1 and TRBJ2-7, with TRBD2 identical over 10 bases. The J segment lost 3 bases and the V segment lost 4 bases, leaving 3 bases of the junction unmatched. The CDR3 contains 13 residues. Germline assignment: CDR1 SQVTM and CDR2 ANQGSEA. CDR3 DNA sequence: TGCAGCGTTGGGGGACTAGCGAGCTACGAGCAGTACTTC. It encodes CSVGGLASYEQYF.

The CDR3 sequence is CASSGTGLNTEAFF. For the CDR3, the DNA is TGTGCCAGCAGCGGTACGGGGCTGAACACTGAAGCTTTCTTT. V usage is TRBV9 and J usage is TRBJ1-1, with D maybe TRBD1 (5 bases). V lost 3 bases and J 0 bases, leaving 9 bases between the germline ends. The CDR3 length is 14 residues. From germline, CDR1 is SGDLS and CDR2 YYNGEE. The variable domain in full, completed from reference TRBV9 and TRBJ1-1, reads DSGVTQTPKHLITATGQRVTLRCSPRSGDLSVYWYQQSLDQGLQFLIQYYNGEERAKGNILERFSAQQFPDLHSELNLSSLELGDSALYFCASSGTGLNTEAFFGQGTRLTVV.

This clone has just one count. The CDR3 sequence: CASSEPKETETQYF. CDR3 nucleotide sequence: TGTGCCAGCAGTGAACCCAAAGAGACGGAGACCCAGTACTTC. The chain carries TRBV25-1 and TRBJ2-5; D uncertain. Germline CDR1 is MGHDK and CDR2 is SYGVNS. Trimming took 2 bases from V and 5 from J, leaving 12 bases between them. This CDR3 spans 14 amino acids.

The J gene is TRBJ2-7, the V gene TRBV5-1, with D perhaps given as TRBD1 or TRBD2 (5 bases each). This CDR3 contains 14 residues. The germline V gene has CDR1 SGHRS and CDR2 YFSETQ. V was cut by 4 bases and J by 1 base, with 12 bases left in between. The CDR3 bases are TGCGCCAGCAGCGGATCGAGGGGTTCCTACGAGCAGTACTTC. This gives the protein CASSGSRGSYEQYF.

The gene calls are TRBV6-1 and TRBJ2-1; no firm D call. CDR3 size: 13 residues. Trimming left V 10 bases short and J 6 bases short, with 16 bases between. Germline CDR1 reads MNHNS; CDR2 reads SASEGT. The CDR3 protein is CATLSGWVNEQFF. CDR3 nucleotide sequence: TGTGCCACTTTATCGGGTTGGGTCAATGAGCAGTTCTTC.

In DNA, the CDR3 is TGTGCCAGCAGTTTAGGGACAGGGAAGGACACTGAAGCTTTCTTT. It yields the protein CASSLGTGKDTEAFF. This chain connects TRBV28 to TRBJ1-1, with 9 bases that match TRBD1. The CDR3 totals 15 residues. CDR1 and CDR2 from the germline V gene are MDHEN and SYDVKM. The V segment lost 2 bases and the J segment 3 bases; nucleotides outside the gene matches: 4.

The chain employs TRBV6-5 and TRBJ2-1; D perhaps matches TRBD2 (6 bases). Per germline, CDR1 MNHEY and CDR2 SVGAGI. Deletions cut 8 bases from V and 7 bases from J, with 18 bases between. The CDR3 length is 14 residues. In DNA, the CDR3 is TGTGCCAGCTCGGGCGGGATAGGGGAGAATGAGCAGTTCTTC. Translating it yields CASSGGIGENEQFF.

This rearrangement joins TRBV6-1 to TRBJ2-5, with D possibly being TRBD1 (5 bases). The CDR3 loop spans 13 amino acids. Per the germline V gene, CDR1 is MNHNS and CDR2 is SASEGT. Trimming took 10 bases from V and 9 from J, leaving 21 bases between them. As DNA, the CDR3 is TGTGCCACCCGAGACAGTGATACGGTTCCCCAGTACTTC. Its protein product is CATRDSDTVPQYF.

The chain uses TRBV7-9 and TRBJ2-7; no clear D. The germline V gene has CDR1 SEHNR and CDR2 FQNEAQ (reference sequence). V was pared by 1 base and J by 4 bases, with 5 bases between. The CDR3 totals 12 residues. CDR3 sequence reads: CASSLGTYEQYF. Written as DNA, the CDR3 is TGTGCCAGCAGCTTAGGCACATACGAGCAGTACTTC.

Only one count was recorded for this clone. The chain carries TRBV6-5 and TRBJ2-1, with D unclear. V was shortened by 2 bases and J by 0 bases, with 8 bases between the two germline ends. The CDR3 has 15 residues. Germline CDR1 MNHEY, CDR2 SVGAGI. CDR3 sequence (DNA): TGTGCCAGCAGTTACCGCGGAAGCTCCTACAATGAGCAGTTCTTC. Its protein is CASSYRGSSYNEQFF.

This chain joins TRBV4-2 and TRBJ2-2; no definite D call. The CDR3 covers 15 residues. Germline-derived CDR1 and CDR2 are LGHNA and YNFKEQ. With 0 bases removed from V and 5 bases from J, the gap between germline ends came to 10 bases. CDR3 in DNA: TGTGCCAGCAGCCAAGACTACTTTGCTACCGGGGAGCTGTTTTTT. This translates into CASSQDYFATGELFF.

The chain carries TRBV4-3 and TRBJ2-1; no firm D call. CDR3 size: 14 residues. Germline-derived CDR1 and CDR2 are LGHNA and YSLEER. Trimming cost V 0 bases and J 10 bases, with 13 bases left between them. CDR3 protein: CASSQDTSLEEQFF. The CDR3, as DNA: TGCGCCAGCAGCCAAGATACCTCTCTCGAGGAGCAGTTCTTC.

The rearrangement joins TRBV4-3 to TRBJ2-1; possible D gene TRBD2, 6 bases. Looked up from germline, CDR1 is LGHNA and CDR2 is YSLEER. V dropped 0 bases and J dropped 3 bases, with 15 bases sitting between them. The CDR3 is 17 residues long. This CDR3 reads CASSQDSEGVVYNEQFF. The CDR3, as DNA: TGCGCCAGCAGCCAAGATTCGGAGGGAGTGGTCTACAATGAGCAGTTCTTC.

The chain joins TRBV27 to TRBJ2-3, with a tentative D call TRBD2 (6 bases). Per germline, CDR1 MNHEY and CDR2 SMNVEV (reference sequence). Trimming pared 5 bases from V and 4 bases from J, leaving 19 bases between. The CDR3 contains 16 residues. The CDR3, as DNA: TGTGCCAGCAGTGAACCCGGGACTCCAGGCTCAGATACGCAGTATTTT. It encodes CASSEPGTPGSDTQYF.

The chain links TRBV27 to TRBJ1-5, with unresolved D. CDR1 MNHEY and CDR2 SMNVEV come from the germline V gene (reference sequence). The ends were cut back, 6 bases at V and 4 bases at J, with 7 bases in the middle. The CDR3 length is 12 residues. For the CDR3, the DNA is TGTGCCAGCAGGACATATAATCAGCCCCAGCATTTT. Protein sequence: CASRTYNQPQHF.

This clone appeared many times. The same CDR3 is also encoded by other DNA sequences in this sample. Here the CDR3 DNA reads TGTGCCAGCAGCGTGAACACCGGGGAGCTGTTTTTT. Amino acid sequence: CASSVNTGELFF. The V call is TRBV9, the J call TRBJ2-2, with unresolved D. Germline CDR1 is SGDLS and CDR2 is YYNGEE. V shed 2 bases and J shed 1 base, with 0 bases lying between them. There are 12 residues in the CDR3. Filled out from reference TRBV9 and TRBJ2-2, the complete variable domain reads DSGVTQTPKHLITATGQRVTLRCSPRSGDLSVYWYQQSLDQGLQFLIQYYNGEERAKGNILERFSAQQFPDLHSELNLSSLELGDSALYFCASSVNTGELFFGEGSRLTVL.

As DNA, the CDR3 is TGTGCCAGCAGCTCTCCGTTTCGCACCGGGGAGCTGTTTTTT. Its translation: CASSSPFRTGELFF. V and J are TRBV7-6 and TRBJ2-2; D uncertain. Trimming removed 4 bases from V and 4 bases from J, with 10 bases in between. CDR3 size: 14 residues. Germline CDR1 reads SGHVS; CDR2 reads FNYEAQ. Drawing the rest from reference TRBV7-6 and TRBJ2-2, the complete variable domain is GAGVSQSPRYKVTKRGQDVALRCDPISGHVSLYWYRQALGQGPEFLTYFNYEAQQDKSGLPNDRFSAERPEGSISTLTIQRTEQRDSAMYRCASSSPFRTGELFFGEGSRLTVL.

The chain links TRBV7-9 to TRBJ2-7; TRBD1 agrees at 7 bases. Germline V gives CDR1 SEHNR, CDR2 FQNEAQ (reference sequence). The CDR3 runs 14 residues. J was trimmed by 0 bases and V by 5 bases; bases with no gene match: 4. The CDR3 bases are TGTGCCAGCAGCACTCGGGACAGCTCCTACGAGCAGTACTTC. Its translation: CASSTRDSSYEQYF.

The chain has TRBV10-2 and TRBJ2-3; 8 bases map to TRBD2. This CDR3 is 16 amino acids long. V was pared by 7 bases and J by 0 bases, with 9 bases of the junction left unmatched. Germline CDR1 reads WSHSY; CDR2 reads SAAADI. CDR3 nucleotides: TGCGCCAGCAATGGGCGGGGCGGGGGGAGCACAGATACGCAGTATTTT. The encoded protein is CASNGRGGGSTDTQYF.

The chain combines TRBV6-5 with TRBJ2-7; D is ambiguous. The germline CDR1 and CDR2 sequences are MNHEY and SVGAGI. Trimming removed 4 bases from V and 5 bases from J, with 9 bases in between. The CDR3 sequence is 12 residues long. The CDR3 protein is CASSSTGDEQYF. The CDR3 DNA reads as TGTGCCAGCAGTTCCACTGGAGACGAGCAGTACTTC.

This clone came up once. CDR3 in amino acids: CASSLGTGGNEQFF. CDR3 coding DNA: TGTGCCAGCAGTCTCGGGACAGGGGGTAATGAGCAGTTCTTC. The chain couples TRBV27 to TRBJ2-1; 11 nucleotides match TRBD1. V lost 5 bases to trimming and J lost 7 bases; unmatched junction nucleotides: 4. Germline CDR1 MNHEY, CDR2 SMNVEV (reference sequence). The CDR3 spans 14 residues.